These 4 T cell receptor beta chains originate from one sample sequenced in a study of blood T cells in healthy people across ages. A J-beta primer mix and a sample-barcoded 5' primer were used in a second PCR of about 6 to 12 cycles. TCRdb redid the calling of the 5' RACE reads with MiXCR, one entry per CDR3 protein. The sample holds approximately 680,000 distinct CDR3 sequences; 32% are singletons and the top ten take approximately 15%. Specimen: blood. Receptors originate from an elderly woman in good health.

This clonotype has a handful of counts. A much larger clone lies one base from this, so it may be a read error. The genes are TRBV6-2 or TRBV6-3 and TRBJ2-5, with TRBD2 as a possible D gene (6 bases). The CDR3 is 15 residues long. Germline CDR1 is MNHEY and CDR2 is SVGEGT. V was pared by 8 bases and J by 11 bases, with 27 bases between. CDR3 amino acids: CASRRGSLGDNEQYF. The CDR3 DNA reads as TGTGCCAGCCGCCGGGGGAGCTTAGGCGACAATGAGCAGTACTTC.

The chain is built from TRBV20-1 and TRBJ2-7; a possible D gene is TRBD1 (6 bases). Trimming shortened V by 6 bases and J by 3 bases, and 15 bases separated the two germline ends. The length of the CDR3 is 13 residues. The germline CDR1 and CDR2 sequences are DFQATT and SNEGSKA (reference sequence). This CDR3 reads CSAPGTSVYEQYF. CDR3 DNA: TGCAGTGCCCCCGGGACATCCGTCTACGAGCAGTACTTC.

This clonotype was detected a few times. The V call is TRBV7-2, the J call TRBJ1-1, with a possible D match to TRBD1 (6 bases). CDR1 is SGHTA and CDR2 is FQGNSA in the germline V gene. CDR3 length: 14 residues. Deletions cut 1 base from V and 7 bases from J, with 13 bases between. The CDR3 bases are TGTGCCAGCAGCTTAGGGGACATCGAGAATGAAGCTTTCTTT. This codes for CASSLGDIENEAFF.

To note about this clonotype: A clone one base away is much larger, so this may be a read error. This sequence joins TRBV7-9 and TRBJ2-2, with TRBD1 matching over 7 bases. The CDR3 spans 16 residues. Germline CDR1 is SEHNR and CDR2 is FQNEAQ (reference sequence). CDR3 loop: CASSSARGQRTGERFF. CDR3 sequence (DNA): TGTGCCAGCAGCTCAGCAAGGGGGCAGCGGACCGGGGAGCGGTTTTTT.